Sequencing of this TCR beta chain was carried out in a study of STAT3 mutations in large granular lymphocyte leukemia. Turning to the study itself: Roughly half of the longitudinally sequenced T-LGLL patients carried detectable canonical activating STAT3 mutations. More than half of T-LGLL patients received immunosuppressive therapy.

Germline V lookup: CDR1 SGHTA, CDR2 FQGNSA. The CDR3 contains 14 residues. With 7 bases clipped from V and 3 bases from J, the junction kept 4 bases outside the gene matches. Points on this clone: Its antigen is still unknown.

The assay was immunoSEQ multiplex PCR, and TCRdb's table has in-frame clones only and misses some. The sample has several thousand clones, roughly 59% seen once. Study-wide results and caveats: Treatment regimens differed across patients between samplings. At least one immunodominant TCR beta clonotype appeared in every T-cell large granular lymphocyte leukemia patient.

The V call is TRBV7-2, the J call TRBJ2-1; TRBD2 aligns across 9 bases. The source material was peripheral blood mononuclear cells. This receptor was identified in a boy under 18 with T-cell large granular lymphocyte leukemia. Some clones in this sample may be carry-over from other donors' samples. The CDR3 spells CASNSGGNYNEQFF. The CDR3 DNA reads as TGTGCCAGCAACAGCGGGGGGAACTACAATGAGCAGTTCTTC.